This entry concerns a single T cell receptor (beta chain). The data stem from a study of blood T cell repertoires in COVID-19. Study summary: Samples came from the United States, Italy and Spain, spanning acute and convalescent COVID-19. From T cells, B-cell-depleted T cells, or PBMCs came the material, which was cDNA or gDNA.

Authors' processing steps: Estimation of nucleated cell counts relied on the amplification of reference gene primers. This table comes from immunoSEQ multiplex PCR, and its TCRdb copy is limited to in-frame clones, with some not included. Clone size and V and J calls were adopted from that table, with D and trimming inferred from the DNA. The table shows about 170,000 clones, with around 82% occurring only once. Seattle-derived patients entered the study during active infection and were followed longitudinally. V was shortened by 9 bases and J by 5 bases, with 14 bases between the two germline ends. The CDR3 has 13 amino acids. Looked up from germline, CDR1 is SGHKS and CDR2 is YYEKEE (reference sequence).

The chain carries TRBV5-5 and TRBJ2-2, with D possibly matching TRBD2 (6 bases). This TCR was recovered from a middle-aged woman with COVID-19, enrolled during active disease. The material sequenced was peripheral blood. CDR3 protein: CATRGATTGELFF. The CDR3 DNA reads TGTGCCACCCGCGGGGCGACAACCGGGGAGCTGTTTTTT.